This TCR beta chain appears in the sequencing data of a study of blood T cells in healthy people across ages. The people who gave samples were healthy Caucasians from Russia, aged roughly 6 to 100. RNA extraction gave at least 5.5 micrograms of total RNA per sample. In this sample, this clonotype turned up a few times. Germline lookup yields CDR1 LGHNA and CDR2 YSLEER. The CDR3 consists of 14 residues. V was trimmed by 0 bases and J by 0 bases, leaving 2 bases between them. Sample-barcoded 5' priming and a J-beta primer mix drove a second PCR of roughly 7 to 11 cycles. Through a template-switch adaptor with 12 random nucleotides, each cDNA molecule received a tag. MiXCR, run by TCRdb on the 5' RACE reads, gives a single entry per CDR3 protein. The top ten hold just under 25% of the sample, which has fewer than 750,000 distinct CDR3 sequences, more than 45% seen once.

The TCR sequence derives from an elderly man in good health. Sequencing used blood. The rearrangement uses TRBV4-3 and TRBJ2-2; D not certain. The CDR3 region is CASSQDPNTGELFF. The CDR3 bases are TGCGCCAGCAGCCAAGATCCGAACACCGGGGAGCTGTTTTTT.